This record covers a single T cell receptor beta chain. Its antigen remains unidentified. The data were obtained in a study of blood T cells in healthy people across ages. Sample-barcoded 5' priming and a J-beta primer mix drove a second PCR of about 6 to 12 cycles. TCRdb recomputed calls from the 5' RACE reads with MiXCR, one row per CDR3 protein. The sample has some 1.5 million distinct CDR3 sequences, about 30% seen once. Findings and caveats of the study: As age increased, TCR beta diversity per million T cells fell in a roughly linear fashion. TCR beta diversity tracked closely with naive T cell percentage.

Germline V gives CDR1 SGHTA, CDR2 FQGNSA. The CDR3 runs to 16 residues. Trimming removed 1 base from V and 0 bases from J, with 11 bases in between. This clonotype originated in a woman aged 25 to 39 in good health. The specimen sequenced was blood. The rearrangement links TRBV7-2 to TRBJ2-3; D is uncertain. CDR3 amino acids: CASSLDAGTSTDTQYF. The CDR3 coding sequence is TGTGCCAGCAGCTTAGATGCAGGAACTAGCACAGATACGCAGTATTTT.